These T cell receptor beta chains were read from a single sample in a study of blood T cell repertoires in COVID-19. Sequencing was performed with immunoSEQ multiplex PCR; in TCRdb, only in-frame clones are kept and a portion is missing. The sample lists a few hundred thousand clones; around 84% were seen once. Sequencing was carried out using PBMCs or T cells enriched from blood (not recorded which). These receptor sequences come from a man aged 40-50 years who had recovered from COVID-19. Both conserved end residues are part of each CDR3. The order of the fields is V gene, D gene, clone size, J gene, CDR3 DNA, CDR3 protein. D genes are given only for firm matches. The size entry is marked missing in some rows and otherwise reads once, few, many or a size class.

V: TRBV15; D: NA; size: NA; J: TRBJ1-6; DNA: TGTGCCACCAGCAGAGATCGAGGGAACTCACCCCTCCACTTT; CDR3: CATSRDRGNSPLHF
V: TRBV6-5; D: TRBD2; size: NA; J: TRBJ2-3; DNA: TGTGCCAGCAGTTACCCGAGCGGGAGCGGGGCAGATACGCAGTATTTT; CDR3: CASSYPSGSGADTQYF
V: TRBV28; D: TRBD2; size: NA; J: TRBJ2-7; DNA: TGTGCCAGCAGTTTGATTGCGGCCGGACTAGCGGGTACGGAGTACGAGCAGTACTTC; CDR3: CASSLIAAGLAGTEYEQYF
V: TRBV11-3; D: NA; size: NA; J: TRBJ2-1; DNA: TGTGCCAGCAGTCTCCATAGTAGCGCCTACAATGAGCAGTTCTTC; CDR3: CASSLHSSAYNEQFF
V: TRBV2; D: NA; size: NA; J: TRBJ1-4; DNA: TGTGCCAGCAGATCGACAGCAACTAATGAAAAACTGTTTTTT; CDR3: CASRSTATNEKLFF
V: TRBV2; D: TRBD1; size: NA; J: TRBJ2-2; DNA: TGTGCCAGCAGTGCCAACAGGGGGCAGACCACCGGGGAGCTGTTTTTT; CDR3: CASSANRGQTTGELFF
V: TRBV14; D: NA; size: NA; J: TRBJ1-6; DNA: TGTGCCAGCAGCCGAGACAGTTTGTTACCCCTCCACTTT; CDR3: CASSRDSLLPLHF
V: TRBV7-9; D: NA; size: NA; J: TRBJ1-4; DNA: TGTGCCAGTACAGGGATCTCGTTGGAGAAACTGTTTTTT; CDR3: CASTGISLEKLFF
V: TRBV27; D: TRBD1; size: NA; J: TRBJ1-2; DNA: TGTGCCAGCAGTTTTGACAGGGGGACTTATGGCTACACCTTC; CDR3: CASSFDRGTYGYTF
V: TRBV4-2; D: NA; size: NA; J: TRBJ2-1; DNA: TGTGCCAGCAGCTACGGGGTTTACAATGAGCAGTTCTTC; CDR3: CASSYGVYNEQFF
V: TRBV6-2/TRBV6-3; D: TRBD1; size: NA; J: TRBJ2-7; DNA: TGTGCCAGCAGTTACGAAGACAGGGGGCGTTACGAGCAGTACTTC; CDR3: CASSYEDRGRYEQYF
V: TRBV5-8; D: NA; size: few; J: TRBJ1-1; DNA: TGTGCCAGCAGCTTCCACTTAAGGGGCGGGGACACTGAAGCTTTCTTT; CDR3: CASSFHLRGGDTEAFF
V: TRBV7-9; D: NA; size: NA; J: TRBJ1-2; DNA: TGTGCCGGGGGGAGGACGGTGGGGAACTATGGCTACACCTTC; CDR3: CAGGRTVGNYGYTF
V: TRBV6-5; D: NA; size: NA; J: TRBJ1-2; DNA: TGTGCCAGCAGTTACGACGGGACAAACTATGGCTACACCTTC; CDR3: CASSYDGTNYGYTF
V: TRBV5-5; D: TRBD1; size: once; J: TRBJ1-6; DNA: TGTGCCAGCAGCTTCTACCACGGACAGGTCGGTTCACCCCTCCACTTT; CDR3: CASSFYHGQVGSPLHF
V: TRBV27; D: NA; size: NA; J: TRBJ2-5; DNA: TGTGCCAGCAGACCCGCGGACTGGCAAGAGACCCAGTACTTC; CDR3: CASRPADWQETQYF
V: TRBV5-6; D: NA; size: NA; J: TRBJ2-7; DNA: TGTGCCAGCAGCTTGAGGCAGGGTGATTACGAGCAGTACTTC; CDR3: CASSLRQGDYEQYF
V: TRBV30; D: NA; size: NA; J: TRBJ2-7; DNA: TGTGCCTGGAGTGACGGTTTCTCCTACGAGCAGTACTTC; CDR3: CAWSDGFSYEQYF
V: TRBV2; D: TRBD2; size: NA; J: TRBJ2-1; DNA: TGTGCCAGCAGTGTACTAGCGTTCAGCAATGAGCAGTTCTTC; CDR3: CASSVLAFSNEQFF
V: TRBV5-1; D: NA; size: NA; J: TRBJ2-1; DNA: TGCGCCAGCAGCTTGAGCGGCCCGAGTTACAATGAGCAGTTCTTC; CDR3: CASSLSGPSYNEQFF
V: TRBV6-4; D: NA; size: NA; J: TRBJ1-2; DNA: TGTGCCAGCAGTGACTTACTGGGACATGACTATGGCTACACCTTC; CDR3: CASSDLLGHDYGYTF
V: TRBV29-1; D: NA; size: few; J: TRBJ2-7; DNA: TGCAGCGCCGCCCACGCAGATCCAGGCGAGCAGTACTTC; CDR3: CSAAHADPGEQYF
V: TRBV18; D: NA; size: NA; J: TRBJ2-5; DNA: TGTGCCAGCTCACCTGCGATCCAAGAGACCCAGTACTTC; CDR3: CASSPAIQETQYF
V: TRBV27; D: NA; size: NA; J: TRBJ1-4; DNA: TGTGCCAGCAGTTCATCGAGCCCTAATGAAAAACTGTTTTTT; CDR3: CASSSSSPNEKLFF